This paragraph reports one TCR beta chain. This clone has only one observation. The target of this receptor is not known. No qualities accompany the bases; no much larger clone lies one base away. This entry is derived from a study of control samples from healthy donors and cancer patients (dated by TCRdb to about 2020). The library was built by means of the immunoSEQ multiplex PCR assay. The source is immuneACCESS, and TCRdb retained only in-frame sequences with V and J called. Part of the clones is not carried over; for the studies checked, unresolved V genes explain less than half of this, and the remainder is unexplained. The sample profile shows around 160,000 clones; 93% of them were found once. Roughly 5.5% of the sample is held by the ten biggest clonotypes. This TCR derives from a man aged 18-30 years in good health. The specimen sequenced was blood.

The nucleotides are TGTGCCAGCAGTGACGGGACGCTGGGAAGCTACACCTTC. This gives the protein CASSDGTLGSYTF. The chain was built from TRBV6-4 and TRBJ1-2; 5 matching bases give a weak D call of TRBD1. Measured from the cysteine to the phenylalanine, the CDR3 is 13 residues long. The DNA shown is the 39-base CDR3, in frame from base 1. V is reduced by 2 bases and J by 9 bases, leaving a spacing of 13 bases between them. The germline V gene specifies MRHNA as CDR1 and SNTAGT as CDR2.